The source of this TCR beta chain is a study of molecular identifiers for immune sequencing clone quantification. Only a few counts were recorded for this clonotype. Source material for naive CD8 libraries was roughly 20,000 to 1,100,000 sorted cells, with 10%, 30% or 50% RNA. TCRdb called the PCR reads again in MiXCR, with one record for every CDR3 protein. The profile covers under 350,000 distinct CDR3 sequences, with 24% appearing a single time and 0.65% to 0.75% taken by the ten largest. V lost 6 bases, J lost 6 bases, and 5 bases stayed unmatched. Germline V gene lookup returns CDR1 MNHEY and CDR2 SVGAGI. CDR3 length: 14 residues.

The receptor was isolated from a human donor in good health. Some libraries in this study had Jurkat cell RNA spiked in. This chain connects TRBV6-5 to TRBJ2-7, with 13 bases fitting TRBD2. What was sequenced was naive CD8+ T cells from blood, with Jurkat cell RNA spiked in. Subset noted: FACS-sorted CD8+CD4-CCR7+CD45RA+ naive T cells. CDR3 region: CASSELAGGVEQYF. CDR3 DNA sequence: TGTGCCAGCAGCGAACTAGCGGGAGGGGTCGAGCAGTACTTC.